Listed here are 32 T cell receptor beta chains from one sample, sequenced in a study of blood T cells in healthy people across ages (dated by TCRdb to between 2015 and 2016). The library was obtained by 5' RACE. The reads were generated on an Illumina HiSeq 2500. A second PCR of roughly 6 to 12 cycles was performed with a sample-barcoded 5' primer and a J-beta primer mix. In-frame beta chains were kept once TCRdb had trimmed the public reads at Q25 with fastp and called clones with MiXCR. Rows with one shared CDR3 protein collapse into an entry with the most common genes and DNA. Recorded for this sample are hundreds of thousands of distinct CDR3 sequences; over 40% of them occurred a single time. The ten top clones hold around an eighth of the sample. The sample consisted of blood. These receptors all stem from a woman of 80 years or more in good health.

This clonotype appeared once. A read error is possible here, since a much larger clone lies one base away. The chain uses TRBV12-3 or TRBV12-4 and TRBJ2-1; D is possibly TRBD1 (5 bases). The J call may be in error: the DNA end matches TRBJ2-7 better. The CDR3 length is 12 residues. CDR3 in amino acids: CATRAVGNEQYF. CDR3 coding DNA: TGTGCCACCAGGGCGGTGGGCAATGAGCAGTACTTC.

This clonotype was seen repeatedly, ten times or more. The chain recombines TRBV25-1 with TRBJ2-1; perhaps TRBD2 as D (9 bases). The CDR3 loop spans 21 amino acids. From germline, CDR1 is MGHDK and CDR2 SYGVNS. Between the trimmed V and J ends, which lost 5 bases and 5 bases, there was a span of 34 bases. The CDR3 protein is CASSSQRSGQGVSGSNNEQFF. The CDR3 DNA follows: TGTGCCAGCAGTTCCCAAAGGTCCGGACAGGGCGTTAGCGGGAGTAACAATGAGCAGTTCTTC.

The CDR3 is CACGTRDEQFF. Written as DNA, the CDR3 is TGTGCCTGTGGAACTAGAGATGAGCAGTTCTTC. J is TRBJ2-1 and V is TRBV30, with D tentatively TRBD2 (5 bases). Germline V lookup: CDR1 GTSNPN, CDR2 SVGIG (reference sequence). The CDR3 is 11 residues long. V dropped 6 bases and J dropped 8 bases, with 11 bases sitting between them.

This clonotype showed up many times. A read error may account for a junction end that differs from germline. The V gene is TRBV7-7, the J gene TRBJ2-7; D remains ambiguous. Looked up from germline, CDR1 is SSHAT and CDR2 is FNYEAQ (reference sequence). The CDR3 runs to 11 residues. DNA for the CDR3: TGTGCTAGCAGCTTAGTGCGAAAGCAGTACTTC. Translating gives CASSLVRKQYF. Full variable domain (remainder filled in from reference TRBV7-7 and TRBJ2-7): GAGVSQSPRYKVTKRGQDVTLRCDPISSHATLYWYQQALGQGPEFLTYFNYEAQPDKSGLPSDRFSAERPEGSISTLTIQRTEQRDSAMYRCASSLVRKQYFGPGTRLTVT.

The table lists this clonotype with a few counts. V usage is TRBV11-2 and J usage is TRBJ2-1; TRBD2 aligns across 8 bases. Trimming took 5 bases from V and 7 from J; bases not matched to a gene: 10. This CDR3 is built from 15 residues. Germline V gene lookup returns CDR1 SGHAT and CDR2 FQNNGV. CDR3 coding DNA: TGTGCCAGCAGCGCAGGGGTAGCGGGAATGAATGAGCAGTTCTTC. As protein: CASSAGVAGMNEQFF.

This clonotype was counted a few times. The rearrangement joins TRBV30 to TRBJ2-5; possible D gene TRBD1, 8 bases. Deletions cut 3 bases from V and 2 bases from J, with 19 bases between. Germline V lookup: CDR1 GTSNPN, CDR2 SVGIG (reference sequence). This CDR3 has 16 residues. The CDR3 DNA sequence: TGTGCCTGGAGCCCGTACAGGGGGGGCATACAAGAGACCCAGTACTTC. Its translation is CAWSPYRGGIQETQYF.

The rearrangement joins TRBV2 to TRBJ1-4, with unresolved D. V was shortened by 6 bases and J by 4 bases, with 6 bases between the two germline ends. The CDR3 covers 12 residues. The germline CDR1 and CDR2 sequences are SNHLY and FYNNEI. The CDR3 is CASSYSNEKLFF. The CDR3 DNA reads TGTGCCAGCAGCTACAGTAATGAAAAACTGTTTTTT.

A few counts support this clonotype. The DNA of the CDR3 is TGTGCCAGCAGTACGCCGGGGGCTTGGCAGTACTTC. It is translated as CASSTPGAWQYF. The chain joins TRBV6-2 or TRBV6-3 to TRBJ2-7; D could derive from TRBD1 or TRBD2 (6 bases each). Germline V gene data show CDR1 as MNHEY and CDR2 as SVGEGT. Trimming removed 5 bases from V and 9 bases from J, with 14 bases in between. The CDR3 length is 12 residues.

The rearrangement joins TRBV9 to TRBJ2-2; TRBD1 matches at 10 bases. The CDR3 has 17 residues. From germline, CDR1 is SGDLS and CDR2 YYNGEE. The ends lost 5 bases at V and 4 bases at J; junction bases unmatched: 11. The CDR3 nucleotides read TGTGCCAGCAGGGATGACAGGGGGCAAAGTCGCACCGGGGAGCTGTTTTTT. This sequence encodes CASRDDRGQSRTGELFF.

This clonotype was counted many times. This may stem from a read error, because a much larger clone lies one nucleotide away. The chain joins TRBV6-6 to TRBJ2-7; D is possibly TRBD2 (6 bases). CDR3 length: 13 amino acids. Deletions cut 5 bases from V and 7 bases from J, with 15 bases between. CDR1 and CDR2 from the germline V gene are MNHNY and SVGAGI (reference sequence). The CDR3 spells CASSTRLVHEQYF. The CDR3 DNA is TGTGCCAGCAGTACCCGACTAGTCCATGAGCAGTACTTC.

This clonotype was counted ten times or more. The V and J genes are TRBV6-5 and TRBJ2-2; D is uncertain. Germline V CDR1 and CDR2: MNHEY, SVGAGI. The CDR3 covers 13 residues. Trimming stripped 6 bases from V and 1 base from J, with 6 bases between. CDR3 sequence: CASSRLNTGELFF. CDR3 DNA: TGTGCCAGCAGCCGATTGAACACCGGGGAGCTGTTTTTT.

As regards this clonotype: A clone one base away is much larger, so this may be a read error. The rearrangement joins TRBV5-1 to TRBJ2-5; D may be TRBD2 (6 bases). The V and J ends lost 4 bases and 11 bases respectively, with 27 bases between them. This CDR3 has 16 amino acids. CDR1 is SGHRS and CDR2 is YFSETQ in the germline V gene. CDR3 protein: CASSRTVGSGSYGQYF. The CDR3 region has the DNA TGCGCCAGCAGCCGGACTGTCGGGAGCGGCTCCTACGGGCAGTACTTC. Full variable domain (remainder filled in from reference TRBV5-1 and TRBJ2-5): KAGVTQTPRYLIKTRGQQVTLSCSPISGHRSVSWYQQTPGQGLQFLFEYFSETQRNKGNFPGRFSGRQFSNSRSEMNVSTLELGDSALYLCASSRTVGSGSYGQYFGPGTRLLVL.

The V call is TRBV12-3 or TRBV12-4, the J call TRBJ2-1; no clear D gene. Trimming cost V 3 bases and J 6 bases, with 18 bases left between them. The CDR3 covers 16 residues. CDR3 protein: CASSFYGYPLSNEQFF. The CDR3, as DNA: TGTGCCAGCAGTTTTTACGGATATCCCCTTTCCAATGAGCAGTTCTTC.

As to this clonotype: Just one base apart from a much larger clone, this may be a read error. The V call is TRBV27, the J call TRBJ1-2; D may be TRBD1 (5 bases). V shed 0 bases and J shed 4 bases, with 12 bases lying between them. Germline V gene data show CDR1 as MNHEY and CDR2 as SMNVEV (reference sequence). The CDR3 spans 15 residues. The CDR3 spells CASSLSWAGTYGYTF. The CDR3 DNA is TGTGCCAGCAGTTTATCGTGGGCAGGGACCTATGGCTACACCTTC.

Comments on this clonotype: A much larger clone sits a single nucleotide away, making a read error possible. The V and J genes are TRBV30 and TRBJ2-7; no reliable D call. Germline-derived CDR1 and CDR2 are GTSNPN and SVGIG (reference sequence). The CDR3 totals 12 residues. DNA for the CDR3: TGTGCCAGGAGTGTTTGGGGATACGAGCAGTACTTC. Amino acid sequence: CARSVWGYEQYF.

As for this clonotype: This may be a read error: a much more frequent sequence differs by one nucleotide. The V call is TRBV6-5, the J call TRBJ2-7; TRBD2 is a possible D gene (6 bases). The CDR3 spans 14 residues. Between the trimmed V and J ends, which lost 5 bases and 6 bases, there was a span of 17 bases. Germline V CDR1 and CDR2: MNHEY, SVGAGI. The CDR3 region is CASSDGAGSGEQYF. CDR3 nucleotides: TGTGCCAGCAGTGATGGGGCGGGATCAGGCGAGCAGTACTTC.

V usage is TRBV4-1 and J usage is TRBJ2-7; 15 nucleotides match TRBD2. The J call is doubtful: the DNA matches TRBJ2-4 better. The CDR3 spans 17 residues. Per germline, CDR1 MGHRA and CDR2 YSYEKL. CDR3 sequence: CASSRTGTSGGKNIQYF. CDR3 DNA: TGCGCCAGCAGCCGCACCGGGACTAGCGGGGGGAAAAACATTCAGTACTTC.

This clonotype has only one observation. This rearrangement joins TRBV12-3 or TRBV12-4 to TRBJ1-1; no clear D gene. The CDR3 has 13 amino acids. Trimming removed 5 bases at V and 1 base at J, with 8 bases between. The CDR3 sequence: CASSTTTNTEAFF. CDR3 sequence (DNA): TGTGCCAGCAGTACAACCACGAACACTGAAGCTTTCTTT.

Comment on this clonotype: This may arise from a read error, as a much more abundant clone is one base away. The chain uses TRBV20-1 and TRBJ2-1; 10 nucleotides match TRBD2. V was clipped by 7 bases and J by 9 bases; unmatched bases: 18. Germline V lookup: CDR1 DFQATT, CDR2 SNEGSKA (reference sequence). The CDR3 sequence is 16 residues long. The CDR3 nucleotides are TGCAGTGTTTGGCCCACACTAGCGGGAAAAGTTGGTGAGCAGTTCTTC. The encoded protein is CSVWPTLAGKVGEQFF.

This clonotype was detected ten times or more. The V and J genes are TRBV4-1 and TRBJ2-7; a possible D gene is TRBD1 (5 bases). Germline values: CDR1 MGHRA, CDR2 YSYEKL. Trimming stripped 2 bases from V and 0 bases from J, with 8 bases between. This CDR3 spans 14 amino acids. CDR3 protein: CASSQWTYSYEQYF. The CDR3 DNA follows: TGCGCCAGCAGCCAATGGACATACTCCTACGAGCAGTACTTC.

The rearrangement joins TRBV30 to TRBJ2-2; 9 positions match TRBD1. The CDR3 length is 13 residues. V lost 8 bases and J lost 7; bases outside the gene matches: 8. From germline, CDR1 is GTSNPN and CDR2 SVGIG (reference sequence). The CDR3 sequence: CAGGQGLIGELFF. The CDR3 DNA is TGTGCCGGGGGACAGGGTTTAATCGGGGAGCTGTTTTTT.

This clonotype showed up many times. CDR3 DNA: TGTGCCAGGGAGGGGAATTTGGCGCATTCACCCCTCCACTTT. This gives the protein CAREGNLAHSPLHF. The chain carries TRBV2 and TRBJ1-6; D perhaps matches TRBD1 (5 bases). CDR1 is SNHLY, CDR2 FYNNEI, per germline. V gave up 9 bases and J gave up 8 bases, with 17 bases separating them. The CDR3 consists of 14 residues. The variable domain in full, with the rest retrieved from reference TRBV2 and TRBJ1-6, is EPEVTQTPSHQVTQMGQEVILRCVPISNHLYFYWYRQILGQKVEFLVSFYNNEISEKSEIFDDQFSVERPDGSNFTLKIRSTKLEDSAMYFCAREGNLAHSPLHFGNGTRLTVT.

This clonotype was seen more than once but under ten times. V and J are TRBV5-1 and TRBJ2-1; possible D gene TRBD2, 6 bases. CDR1 is SGHRS, CDR2 YFSETQ, per germline. This CDR3 has 15 amino acids. With 0 bases removed from V and 4 bases from J, the gap between germline ends came to 11 bases. CDR3 region: CASSLVVAEYNEQFF. The CDR3 DNA sequence: TGCGCCAGCAGCTTGGTTGTAGCGGAGTACAATGAGCAGTTCTTC.

This clonotype was found many times. The gene calls are TRBV5-1 and TRBJ2-3; no definite D call. V was pared by 0 bases and J by 0 bases, with 11 bases between. The V gene's germline CDR1 is SGHRS and CDR2 YFSETQ. This CDR3 is 16 amino acids long. The chain's CDR3 is CASSLGALSSTDTQYF. CDR3 DNA sequence: TGCGCCAGCAGCTTGGGGGCCCTCTCCAGCACAGATACGCAGTATTTT. The entire variable domain, with the rest obtained from reference TRBV5-1 and TRBJ2-3, is as follows: KAGVTQTPRYLIKTRGQQVTLSCSPISGHRSVSWYQQTPGQGLQFLFEYFSETQRNKGNFPGRFSGRQFSNSRSEMNVSTLELGDSALYLCASSLGALSSTDTQYFGPGTRLTVL.

This clonotype was recorded only once. A read error may account for a junction end that differs from germline. The CDR3 loop is CAGSPDRDQPQHF. In DNA, the CDR3 is TGTGCCGGCAGCCCCGACAGGGATCAGCCCCAGCATTTT. This chain links TRBV2 with TRBJ1-5; 7 positions agree with TRBD1. Germline lookup yields CDR1 SNHLY and CDR2 FYNNEI. The CDR3 consists of 13 residues. The whole variable domain, remainder taken from reference TRBV2 and TRBJ1-5, is EPEVTQTPSHQVTQMGQEVILRCVPISNHLYFYWYRQILGQKVEFLVSFYNNEISEKSEIFDDQFSVERPDGSNFTLKIRSTKLEDSAMYFCAGSPDRDQPQHFGDGTRLSIL.

This clonotype appeared many times. This chain's CDR3 is CASSGRSSGTSTDTQYF. The CDR3 bases are TGCGCCAGCAGCGGGAGGTCTAGCGGTACTAGCACAGATACGCAGTATTTT. This chain links TRBV5-1 with TRBJ2-3; 7 nucleotides align to TRBD2. The CDR3 contains 17 residues. The germline CDR1 and CDR2 sequences are SGHRS and YFSETQ. The junction had 11 bases not matched to a gene; V was cut back by 4 bases and J by 0 bases.

This clonotype was seen repeatedly, ten times or more. This chain connects TRBV29-1 to TRBJ2-5; a possible D gene is TRBD1 (6 bases). Trimming stripped 6 bases from V and 1 base from J, with 12 bases between. CDR3 length: 13 amino acids. Germline CDR1 and CDR2: SQVTM and ANQGSEA. The CDR3 loop is CSVRDITQETQYF. In DNA form, the CDR3 reads TGCAGCGTAAGGGACATCACCCAAGAGACCCAGTACTTC.

J is TRBJ2-1 and V is TRBV7-2, with D possibly being TRBD2 (6 bases). The J call may be mistaken, given a closer DNA end match to TRBJ2-7. The CDR3 totals 13 residues. CDR1 and CDR2 (germline): SGHTA, FQGNSA. DNA of the CDR3: TGTGCCAGCAGCTCCCGGGAGCGGCATGAGCAGTACTTC. Protein: CASSSRERHEQYF.

This clonotype appeared once. A much larger clone sits a single nucleotide away, making a read error possible. The genes are TRBV12-3 or TRBV12-4 and TRBJ2-3, with D unresolved. Trimming shortened V by 6 bases and J by 9 bases, and 13 bases separated the two germline ends. The length of the CDR3 is 12 residues. CDR3 in amino acids: CASRPNPGTQYF. The CDR3, as DNA: TGTGCCAGCAGGCCAAACCCTGGGACGCAGTATTTT.

The chain uses TRBV6-5 and TRBJ1-2; no clear D gene. The germline V gene has CDR1 MNHEY and CDR2 SVGAGI. The V gene lost 1 base and the J gene lost 6 bases, with 21 bases spanning the gap. This CDR3 contains 17 residues. The CDR3 reads CASSYFPPGQPRDGYTF. In DNA form, the CDR3 reads TGTGCCAGCAGTTACTTTCCTCCCGGCCAGCCACGGGATGGCTACACCTTC.

This clonotype was found many times. This sequence joins TRBV28 and TRBJ2-1, with D perhaps TRBD2 (5 bases). V was cut by 10 bases and J by 5 bases, with 12 bases left in between. Germline loops: CDR1 MDHEN, CDR2 SYDVKM. The CDR3 loop spans 12 amino acids. CDR3 in DNA: TGTGCCACCCAGGAGCGGAACAATGAGCAGTTCTTC. This codes for CATQERNNEQFF. Full variable domain (outside the CDR3, taken from reference TRBV28 and TRBJ2-1): DVKVTQSSRYLVKRTGEKVFLECVQDMDHENMFWYRQDPGLGLRLIYFSYDVKMKEKGDIPEGYSVSREKKERFSLILESASTNQTSMYLCATQERNNEQFFGPGTRLTVL.

The CDR3 protein is CASSLVAAQDTQYF. The CDR3 DNA reads as TGTGCCAGCAGCTTAGTAGCGGCGCAAGATACGCAGTATTTT. This chain links TRBV7-2 with TRBJ2-3; possible D gene TRBD2, 6 bases. Trimming stripped 1 base from V and 5 bases from J, with 10 bases between. Germline CDR1 is SGHTA and CDR2 is FQGNSA. This CDR3 has 14 amino acids. Full variable domain (remainder filled in from reference TRBV7-2 and TRBJ2-3): GAGVSQSPSNKVTEKGKDVELRCDPISGHTALYWYRQSLGQGLEFLIYFQGNSAPDKSGLPSDRFSAERTGGSVSTLTIQRTQQEDSAVYLCASSLVAAQDTQYFGPGTRLTVL.